The 20 T cell receptor beta chains below come from one sample, sequenced in a study of identical twins. Via MiXCR, TCRdb re-called the 5' RACE reads, giving one row per CDR3 protein. The sample has hundreds of thousands of distinct CDR3 sequences, under 9% seen once. In addition, the sample was reused for a study of yellow fever vaccine responses in identical twins.

Sequencing was carried out using PBMCs. The source is a woman aged 18 to 35 in good health.

This clonotype was observed a few times. The V and J genes are TRBV7-9 and TRBJ1-1; D perhaps matches TRBD1 (5 bases). V lost 4 bases, J lost 6 bases, and 18 bases lay in between. CDR3 length: 15 amino acids. Germline values: CDR1 SEHNR, CDR2 FQNEAQ (reference sequence). CDR3 in amino acids: CASSSAGRREAEAFF. CDR3 DNA sequence: TGTGCCAGCAGCTCGGCAGGGAGGAGAGAAGCTGAAGCTTTCTTT.

This clonotype came up many times. The chain carries TRBV2 and TRBJ2-1, with D unclear. The CDR3 spans 15 residues. The V gene lost 2 bases and the J gene lost 14 bases, with 22 bases spanning the gap. Germline lookup yields CDR1 SNHLY and CDR2 FYNNEI. The CDR3 coding sequence is TGTGCCAGCAGTGAAAGGGAAGGCCTCGGTTTGGGAAAGTTCTTC. This encodes CASSEREGLGLGKFF.

The V gene is TRBV28, the J gene TRBJ2-1; 7 nucleotides line up with TRBD2. This CDR3 contains 15 residues. In germline, CDR1 is MDHEN, CDR2 SYDVKM. After removal of 7 bases from V and 2 bases from J, the junction contained 8 bases not matched to a gene. DNA for the CDR3: TGTGCCAGCACCCCCCCCGGGGGGACCTACAATGAGCAGTTCTTC. Its translation: CASTPPGGTYNEQFF.

This clonotype was seen a handful of times. This rearrangement joins TRBV25-1 to TRBJ2-7; unclear D gene. This CDR3 has 14 amino acids. Germline assignment: CDR1 MGHDK and CDR2 SYGVNS. V was shortened by 2 bases and J by 2 bases, with 10 bases between the two germline ends. CDR3 sequence: CASSEGPGTYEQYF. Here the CDR3 DNA reads TGTGCCAGCAGTGAAGGGCCTGGGACCTACGAGCAGTACTTC.

This clonotype appeared a few times. The chain recombines TRBV7-2 with TRBJ2-1; TRBD2 agrees at 11 bases. Germline V gives CDR1 SGHTA, CDR2 FQGNSA. CDR3 length equals 13 residues. The V and J ends lost 4 bases and 9 bases, in that order; junction bases with no gene match: 2. The CDR3 loop reads CASSYGTSGEQFF. The CDR3 DNA reads TGTGCCAGCAGCTACGGGACTAGCGGTGAGCAGTTCTTC.

This clonotype was seen more than once but under ten times. The J gene is TRBJ2-1, the V gene TRBV6-1, with a possible D match to TRBD1 (6 bases). The CDR3 extends over 14 amino acids. Trimming cost V 7 bases and J 5 bases, with 15 bases left between them. The germline V gene encodes CDR1 MNHNS and CDR2 SASEGT. The CDR3 here is CASKKDSLHNEQFF. CDR3 DNA sequence: TGTGCCAGCAAAAAGGACAGCCTGCACAATGAGCAGTTCTTC.

Many counts were recorded for this clonotype. The chain joins TRBV12-3 or TRBV12-4 to TRBJ2-5, with D unclear. This CDR3 contains 13 residues. V was shortened by 10 bases and J by 0 bases, with 12 bases between the two germline ends. As DNA, the CDR3 is TGTGCCACATCTCCAGCGAACCAAGAGACCCAGTACTTC. The encoded protein is CATSPANQETQYF.

The V and J genes are TRBV7-9 and TRBJ2-7; possible D gene TRBD1, 6 bases. Germline values: CDR1 SEHNR, CDR2 FQNEAQ (reference sequence). This CDR3 has 14 residues. Trimming left V 10 bases short and J 3 bases short, with 19 bases between. The CDR3 protein is CANDKTGLVYEQYF. DNA of the CDR3: TGTGCCAACGACAAGACAGGCCTGGTCTACGAGCAGTACTTC. The entire variable domain, with the rest obtained from reference TRBV7-9 and TRBJ2-7, is as follows: DTGVSQNPRHKITKRGQNVTFRCDPISEHNRLYWYRQTLGQGPEFLTYFQNEAQLEKSRLLSDRFSAERPKGSFSTLEIQRTEQGDSAMYLCANDKTGLVYEQYFGPGTRLTVT.

In this sample, this clonotype turned up many times. The chain recombines TRBV7-2 with TRBJ2-7; D may be TRBD1 (5 bases). Trimming pared 2 bases from V and 5 bases from J, leaving 16 bases between. CDR3 length equals 15 residues. The germline V gene has CDR1 SGHTA and CDR2 FQGNSA. CDR3 sequence reads: CASSLRQRAIDEQYF. The CDR3 nucleotides read TGTGCCAGCAGCTTAAGACAGAGAGCAATCGACGAGCAGTACTTC.

The CDR3 here is CASRPQTGFGELFF. CDR3 nucleotides: TGTGCCAGCAGACCTCAGACAGGGTTCGGGGAGCTGTTTTTT. The chain links TRBV7-9 to TRBJ2-2; 7 bases agree with TRBD1. The CDR3 sequence is 14 residues long. Germline CDR1 reads SEHNR; CDR2 reads FQNEAQ (reference sequence). Trimming took 6 bases from V and 7 from J; bases not matched to a gene: 8.

Ten or more counts support this clonotype. The chain uses TRBV6-1 and TRBJ1-1; no clear D. CDR1 is MNHNS and CDR2 is SASEGT in the germline V gene. The CDR3 runs 15 residues. V lost 6 bases and J lost 7, with 21 bases in between. Here the CDR3 reads CASSLSPDATHEAFF. The DNA for the CDR3 is TGTGCCAGCAGCCTAAGCCCCGACGCCACACATGAAGCTTTCTTT.

The rearrangement links TRBV4-3 to TRBJ2-5; TRBD2 matches at 8 bases. CDR3 size: 18 residues. The V gene's germline CDR1 is LGHNA and CDR2 YSLEER. J was trimmed by 5 bases and V by 1 base; bases with no gene match: 15. Here the CDR3 DNA reads TGCGCCAGCAGCCAAGTCGTCCCCGGAGCGGGAGTATCGGAGACCCAGTACTTC. Its protein is CASSQVVPGAGVSETQYF.

This clonotype was found many times. The chain links TRBV6-5 to TRBJ2-7; TRBD2 matches at 11 bases. Germline V gives CDR1 MNHEY, CDR2 SVGAGI. V lost 0 bases, J lost 6 bases, and 7 bases stayed unmatched. The length of the CDR3 is 16 residues. DNA for the CDR3: TGTGCCAGCAGTTACTCCGTGGTTAGCGGGGGGGGCGAGCAGTACTTC. Translating gives CASSYSVVSGGGEQYF.

This sequence joins TRBV7-2 and TRBJ2-3; 10 bases match TRBD2. V gave up 1 base and J gave up 4 bases; unmatched junction bases: 8. Germline V gene sequence: CDR1 SGHTA, CDR2 FQGNSA. The CDR3 is 17 residues long. The CDR3 DNA reads TGTGCCAGCAGCTTAGTGTCTAGCGGGGGACAGGCAGATACGCAGTATTTT. It translates to CASSLVSSGGQADTQYF.

The chain joins TRBV20-1 to TRBJ1-2; D remains unclear. This CDR3 spans 12 amino acids. The germline CDR1 and CDR2 sequences are DFQATT and SNEGSKA (reference sequence). Deletions cut 3 bases from V and 2 bases from J, with 7 bases between. In nucleotides, the CDR3 is TGCAGTGCTAGGGCGGGGAACTATGGCTACACCTTC. This encodes CSARAGNYGYTF.

This clonotype showed up just a few times. The chain employs TRBV10-3 and TRBJ2-5, with 14 bases identical to TRBD2. This CDR3 contains 18 residues. V dropped 3 bases and J dropped 1; count of bases not matched to a gene: 7. CDR1 ENHRY and CDR2 SYGVKD come from the germline V gene. The CDR3 DNA sequence: TGTGCCATCAGTGATCCGGGACTAGCGGGAGTTTCCCAAGAGACCCAGTACTTC. Its translation is CAISDPGLAGVSQETQYF.

This clonotype was seen repeatedly, ten times or more. The V call is TRBV10-3, the J call TRBJ2-7; TRBD2 might be the D (7 bases). This CDR3 region has 14 residues. V was pared by 5 bases and J by 4 bases, with 15 bases between. CDR1 is ENHRY and CDR2 is SYGVKD in the germline V gene. The CDR3 sequence: CAISKQGGVYEQYF. DNA of the CDR3: TGTGCCATCAGTAAACAGGGAGGGGTATACGAGCAGTACTTC.

This clonotype was detected ten times or more. CDR3 nucleotide sequence: TGTGCCACCAGTGATTTGCAGGGGGATCCCCAGCATTTT. It specifies CATSDLQGDPQHF. The gene calls are TRBV24-1 and TRBJ1-5, with 7 positions matching TRBD1. Germline CDR1 is KGHDR and CDR2 is SFDVKD. CDR3 length equals 13 residues. Unmatched junction bases numbered 2, after V lost 0 bases and J lost 10 bases.

The table lists this clonotype with many counts. This chain links TRBV12-3 or TRBV12-4 with TRBJ2-7, with D possibly matching TRBD2 (5 bases). CDR3 length: 13 amino acids. Deletions cut 5 bases from V and 2 bases from J, with 10 bases between. The CDR3 protein is CASSVGAAYEQYF. The DNA of the CDR3 is TGTGCCAGCAGTGTTGGAGCGGCCTACGAGCAGTACTTC.

This clonotype was counted only a few times. The V and J genes are TRBV11-2 and TRBJ1-6; D remains unclear. The V end was cut by 3 bases, the J end by 14 bases, with 14 bases between. CDR1 is SGHAT, CDR2 FQNNGV, per germline. This CDR3 spans 13 amino acids. CDR3 bases: TGTGCCAGCAGCTTTACGGCTCTCGGGTCCCTCCACTTT. Its translation is CASSFTALGSLHF.